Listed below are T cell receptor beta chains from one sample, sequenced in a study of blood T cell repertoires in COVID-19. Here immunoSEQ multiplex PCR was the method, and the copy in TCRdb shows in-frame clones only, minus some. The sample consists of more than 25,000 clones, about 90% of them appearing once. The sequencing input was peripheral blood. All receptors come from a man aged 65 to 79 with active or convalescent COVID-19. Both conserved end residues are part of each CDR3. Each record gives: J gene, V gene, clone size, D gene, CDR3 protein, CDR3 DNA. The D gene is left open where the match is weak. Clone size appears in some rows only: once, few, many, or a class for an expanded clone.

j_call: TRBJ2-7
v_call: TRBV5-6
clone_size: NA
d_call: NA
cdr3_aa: CASSPGVGSSYEQYF
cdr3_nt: TGTGCCAGCAGCCCAGGGGTAGGGAGCTCCTACGAGCAGTACTTC

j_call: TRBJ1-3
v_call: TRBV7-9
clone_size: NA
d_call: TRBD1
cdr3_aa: CASSRDSGGETYSGNTIYF
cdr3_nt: TGTGCCAGCAGCCGGGACAGCGGTGGTGAAACTTACTCTGGAAACACCATATATTTT

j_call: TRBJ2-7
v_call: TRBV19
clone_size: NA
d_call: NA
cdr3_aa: CASSRGGGRRDEQYF
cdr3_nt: TGTGCCAGTAGTAGAGGGGGAGGGAGGAGGGACGAGCAGTACTTC

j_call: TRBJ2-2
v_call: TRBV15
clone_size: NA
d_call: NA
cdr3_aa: CATSRQGNTGELFF
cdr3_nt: TGTGCCACCAGCAGACAGGGGAACACCGGGGAGCTGTTTTTT

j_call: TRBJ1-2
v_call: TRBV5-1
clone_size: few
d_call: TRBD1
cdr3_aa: CASSLWTGVMGGYTF
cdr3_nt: TGCGCCAGCAGCCTCTGGACAGGGGTTATGGGGGGCTACACCTTC

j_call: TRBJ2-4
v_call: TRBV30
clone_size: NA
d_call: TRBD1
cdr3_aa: CAWDPGTENIQYF
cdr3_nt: TGTGCCTGGGATCCCGGGACAGAAAACATTCAGTACTTC

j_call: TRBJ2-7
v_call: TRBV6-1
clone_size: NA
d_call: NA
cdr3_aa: CASSEPAAYEQYF
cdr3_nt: TGTGCCAGCAGTGAGCCAGCGGCCTACGAGCAGTACTTC

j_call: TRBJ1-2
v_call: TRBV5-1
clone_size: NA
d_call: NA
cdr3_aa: CASSAVGQQANYGYTF
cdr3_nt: TGCGCCAGCAGCGCCGTTGGGCAGCAAGCTAACTATGGCTACACCTTC

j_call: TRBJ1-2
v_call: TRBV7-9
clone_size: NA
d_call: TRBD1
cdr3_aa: CASSLGQGANYGYTF
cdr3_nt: TGTGCCAGCAGTTTAGGACAGGGAGCTAACTATGGCTACACCTTC

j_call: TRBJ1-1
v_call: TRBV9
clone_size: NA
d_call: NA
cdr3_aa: CASSVEPGGGTEAFF
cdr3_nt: TGTGCCAGCAGCGTAGAGCCGGGCGGGGGCACTGAAGCTTTCTTT

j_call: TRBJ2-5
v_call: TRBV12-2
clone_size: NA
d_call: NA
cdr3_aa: CASRLGCGNWTSGNETQYF
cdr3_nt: TGTGCAAGTCGCTTAGGGTGCGGGAATTGGACTAGCGGGAATGAGACCCAGTACTTC

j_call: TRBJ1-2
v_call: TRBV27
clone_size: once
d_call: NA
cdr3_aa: CASSFKPRTAYGYTF
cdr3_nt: TGTGCCAGCAGTTTCAAGCCCAGGACAGCCTATGGCTACACCTTC

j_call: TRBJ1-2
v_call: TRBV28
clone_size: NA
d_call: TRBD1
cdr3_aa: CASSFPRGYGYTF
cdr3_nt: TGTGCCAGCAGTTTCCCCAGGGGGTATGGCTACACCTTC

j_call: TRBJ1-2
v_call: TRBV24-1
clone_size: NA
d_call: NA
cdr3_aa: CATSDPSGGGRGYTF
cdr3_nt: TGTGCCACCAGTGATCCGTCTGGGGGGGGCCGCGGCTACACCTTC

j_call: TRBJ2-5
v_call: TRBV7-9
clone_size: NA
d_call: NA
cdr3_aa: CASSLGTAGTQYF
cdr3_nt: TGTGCCAGCAGCTTGGGCACAGCCGGGACCCAGTACTTC

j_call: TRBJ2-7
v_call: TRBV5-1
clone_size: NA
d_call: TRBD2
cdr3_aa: CASSLVAAGGLYEQYF
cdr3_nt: TGCGCCAGCAGCTTGGTTGCAGCGGGAGGGTTATACGAGCAGTACTTC

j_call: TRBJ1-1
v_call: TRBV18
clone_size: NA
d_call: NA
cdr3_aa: CASSPLMDSLNTEAFF
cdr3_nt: TGTGCCAGCTCACCGCTAATGGACAGTCTGAACACTGAAGCTTTCTTT

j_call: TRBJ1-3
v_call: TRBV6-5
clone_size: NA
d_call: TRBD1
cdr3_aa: CASRQTGPGNTIYF
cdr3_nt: TGTGCCAGCAGACAGACAGGGCCTGGAAACACCATATATTTT

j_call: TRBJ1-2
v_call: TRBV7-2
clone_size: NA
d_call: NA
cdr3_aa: CASSFSGQGHYGYTF
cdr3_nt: TGTGCCAGCAGCTTTTCAGGGCAGGGGCACTATGGCTACACCTTC

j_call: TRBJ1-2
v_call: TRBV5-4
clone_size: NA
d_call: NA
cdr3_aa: CASSLTTANYGYTF
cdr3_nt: TGTGCCAGCAGCTTGACGACAGCTAACTATGGCTACACCTTC

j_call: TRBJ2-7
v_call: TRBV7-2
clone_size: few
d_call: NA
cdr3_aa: CASSLSASPDYEQYF
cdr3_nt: TGTGCCAGCAGCTTAAGTGCGAGTCCCGACTACGAGCAGTACTTC

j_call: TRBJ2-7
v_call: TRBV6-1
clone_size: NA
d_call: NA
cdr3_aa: CASSERESYEQYF
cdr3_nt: TGTGCCAGCAGTGAAAGGGAGTCCTACGAGCAGTACTTC

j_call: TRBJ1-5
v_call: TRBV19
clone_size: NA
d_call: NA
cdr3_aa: CASTSRGSNQPQHF
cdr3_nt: TGTGCCAGTACCTCGCGGGGTAGCAATCAGCCCCAGCATTTT

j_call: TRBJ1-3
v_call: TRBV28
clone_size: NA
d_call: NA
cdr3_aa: CASSPSSQFRRRNTIYF
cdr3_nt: TGTGCCAGCAGTCCCTCTTCTCAGTTCCGGCGGAGAAACACCATATATTTT

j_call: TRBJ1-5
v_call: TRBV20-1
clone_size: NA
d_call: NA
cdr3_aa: CSASNWAGVFRHQPQHF
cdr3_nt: TGCAGTGCTAGTAACTGGGCAGGGGTATTTAGGCATCAGCCCCAGCATTTT

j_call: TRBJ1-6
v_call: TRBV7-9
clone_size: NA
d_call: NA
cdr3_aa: CASSLARASPLHF
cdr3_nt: TGTGCCAGCAGCTTAGCCAGGGCTTCACCCCTCCACTTT

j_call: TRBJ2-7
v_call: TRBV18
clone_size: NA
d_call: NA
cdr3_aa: CASSPLSYEQYF
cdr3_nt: TGTGCCAGCTCACCCCTTTCCTACGAGCAGTACTTC

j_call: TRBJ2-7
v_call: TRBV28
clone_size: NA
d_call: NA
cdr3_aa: CASSLKGHSSYEQYF
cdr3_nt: TGTGCCAGCAGTTTAAAAGGACACAGCTCCTACGAGCAGTACTTC

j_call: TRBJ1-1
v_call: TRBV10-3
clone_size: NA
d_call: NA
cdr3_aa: CAISEGAVNTEAFF
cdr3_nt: TGTGCCATCAGTGAGGGAGCGGTCAACACTGAAGCTTTCTTT

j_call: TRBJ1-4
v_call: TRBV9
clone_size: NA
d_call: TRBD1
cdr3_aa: CASSPGTGTNEKLFF
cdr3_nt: TGTGCCAGCAGCCCGGGGACAGGAACTAATGAAAAACTGTTTTTT

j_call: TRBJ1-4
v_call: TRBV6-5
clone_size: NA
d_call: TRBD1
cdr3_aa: CASSRTGGNEKLFF
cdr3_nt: TGTGCCAGCAGTAGGACAGGGGGTAATGAAAAACTGTTTTTT

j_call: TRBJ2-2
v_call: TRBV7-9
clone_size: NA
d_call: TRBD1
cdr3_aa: CASIRGGASGELFF
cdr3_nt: TGTGCCAGCATCCGAGGGGGCGCGAGCGGGGAGCTGTTTTTT

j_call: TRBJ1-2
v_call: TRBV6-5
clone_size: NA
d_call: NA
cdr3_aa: CASSLTGTYGYTF
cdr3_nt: TGTGCCAGCAGCCTCACAGGGACGTATGGCTACACCTTC

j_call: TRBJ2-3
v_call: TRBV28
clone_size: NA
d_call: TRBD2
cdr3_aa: CASTPSGRAPGTQYF
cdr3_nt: TGTGCCAGCACCCCCAGCGGGAGGGCCCCGGGTACGCAGTATTTT

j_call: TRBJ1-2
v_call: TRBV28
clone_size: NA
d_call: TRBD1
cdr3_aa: CASSRQGAPNYGYTF
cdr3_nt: TGTGCCAGCAGTCGACAGGGGGCCCCCAACTATGGCTACACCTTC

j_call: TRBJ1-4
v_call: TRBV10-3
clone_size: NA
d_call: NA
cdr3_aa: CAISDRAQGRNEKLFF
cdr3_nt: TGTGCCATCAGTGATAGGGCACAGGGCAGGAATGAAAAACTGTTTTTT

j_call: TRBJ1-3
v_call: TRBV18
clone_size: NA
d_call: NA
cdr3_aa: CASSPFAFTGTSGNTIYF
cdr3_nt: TGTGCCAGCTCACCATTTGCCTTCACAGGGACGTCTGGAAACACCATATATTTT

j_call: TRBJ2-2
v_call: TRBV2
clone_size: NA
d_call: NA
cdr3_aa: CATQGTGGELFF
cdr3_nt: TGTGCCACCCAGGGAACTGGCGGGGAGCTGTTTTTT

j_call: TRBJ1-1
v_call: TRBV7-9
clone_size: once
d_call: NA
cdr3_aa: CASSLGETEAFF
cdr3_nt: TGTGCCAGCAGCTTAGGGGAGACTGAAGCTTTCTTT

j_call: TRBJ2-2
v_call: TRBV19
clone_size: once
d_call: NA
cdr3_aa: CASSILSGGRPPGELFF
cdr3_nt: TGTGCCAGTAGTATTTTAAGTGGAGGTAGACCGCCCGGGGAGCTGTTTTTT

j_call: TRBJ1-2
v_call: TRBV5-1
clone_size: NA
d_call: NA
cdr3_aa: CASSGTSGTWGYTF
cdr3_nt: TGCGCCAGCAGCGGGACATCGGGGACGTGGGGCTACACCTTC

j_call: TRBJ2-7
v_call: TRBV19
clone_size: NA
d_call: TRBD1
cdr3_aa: CASSNRGEGPYEQYF
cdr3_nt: TGTGCCAGTAGTAACAGGGGCGAGGGCCCCTACGAGCAGTACTTC

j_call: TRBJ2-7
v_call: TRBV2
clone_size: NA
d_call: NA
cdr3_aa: CASGLTNVAYEQYF
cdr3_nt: TGTGCCAGCGGACTGACGAACGTGGCCTACGAGCAGTACTTC

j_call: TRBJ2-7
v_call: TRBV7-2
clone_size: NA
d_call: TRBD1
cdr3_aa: CASSKGGVPYEQYF
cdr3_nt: TGTGCCAGCAGTAAAGGGGGCGTCCCCTACGAGCAGTACTTC

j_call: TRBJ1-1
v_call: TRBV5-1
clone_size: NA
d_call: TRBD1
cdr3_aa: CASSSTPDRETEAFF
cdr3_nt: TGCGCCAGCAGCTCTACCCCCGACAGGGAGACTGAAGCTTTCTTT

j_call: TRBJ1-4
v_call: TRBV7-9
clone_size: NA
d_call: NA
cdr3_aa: CASSLQGFNEKLFF
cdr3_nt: TGTGCCAGCAGCCTACAGGGTTTTAATGAAAAACTGTTTTTT

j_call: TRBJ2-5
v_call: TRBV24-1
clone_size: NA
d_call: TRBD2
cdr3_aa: CATSDFGTSGKETQYF
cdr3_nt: TGTGCCACCAGTGATTTCGGGACTAGCGGAAAAGAGACCCAGTACTTC

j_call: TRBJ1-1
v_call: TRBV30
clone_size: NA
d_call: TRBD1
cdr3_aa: CAWRAGQGGNRAFF
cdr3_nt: TGTGCCTGGAGGGCCGGACAGGGAGGTAATAGGGCTTTCTTT

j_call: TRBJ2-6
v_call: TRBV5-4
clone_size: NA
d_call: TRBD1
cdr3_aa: CASSPGTVSGANVLTF
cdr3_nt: TGTGCCAGCAGCCCCGGGACAGTCTCTGGGGCCAACGTCCTGACTTTC

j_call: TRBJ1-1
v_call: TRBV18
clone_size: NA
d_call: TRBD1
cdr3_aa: CASSPLTGGETEAFF
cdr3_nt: TGTGCCAGCTCACCACTGACAGGGGGCGAAACTGAAGCTTTCTTT

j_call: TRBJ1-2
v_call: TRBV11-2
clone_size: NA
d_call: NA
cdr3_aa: CASSSDTNYGYTF
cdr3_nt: TGTGCCAGCAGCTCGGACACGAACTATGGCTACACCTTC

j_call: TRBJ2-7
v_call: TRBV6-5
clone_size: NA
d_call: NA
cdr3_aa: CASRGQNYEQYF
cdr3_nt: TGTGCCAGCAGAGGACAGAACTACGAGCAGTACTTC